This T cell receptor beta chain was retrieved from a study of blood T cell repertoires in COVID-19 (dated by TCRdb to 2019 to 2021). About the full investigation: Samples covering the acute and convalescent phases of COVID-19 were provided by collaborators in the United States, Italy and Spain. Samples were obtained from the ongoing ImmuneRACE study (first 160 participants) and from 1,254 subjects provided by 6 global collaborators. HLA class I and class II types, where available, came from metadata supplied by the sample provider rather than from assay-based typing. The sample metadata nearly always contained a de-identified subject ID, COVID-19 status, age in years and sex. The material from the prospective study consisted of cDNA or gDNA derived from T cells, B-cell-depleted T cells, or PBMCs. The repertoires were released in a freely available public database intended as a resource for research on the immune response to SARS-CoV-2. Subjects who had been exposed to COVID-19, were actively infected with it, or had recovered from it provided the deeply sampled blood TCRbeta repertoires that made up the dataset. Beyond this particular receptor, the publication reports: How much clinical and demographic metadata was included differed by source and by participant, and the metadata was provided uncurated.

The immunoSEQ Assay, a bias-controlled multiplex PCR, was used to amplify TCRbeta CDR3 regions from genomic DNA. As for the original processing: Within the assay, amplification of reference gene primers was used to estimate how many nucleated cells each sample contained. Sequence reads were collapsed and filtered to measure the absolute abundance of every unique TCRbeta CDR3 rearrangement. Productive Simpson clonality was computed per sample as the square root of Simpson's diversity index over productive rearrangements. TCRdb took this table from immuneACCESS and kept in-frame rearrangements with V and J called. Such tables lack part of the clones; where checked against another copy, unresolved V genes explain under half of the gap, and the rest is unexplained. Clone size and V and J calls were adopted from that table, with D and trimming inferred from the DNA. A total of 250,000 or so clones appear in this sample, roughly 86% of them only once. Approximately 13% of the sample goes to the ten largest clones.

As for this clone: Its antigen target is currently unknown. No base quality values were provided; no much bigger clone lies one nucleotide off.

The cysteine opens and the phenylalanine closes a CDR3 of 14 amino acids. CDR3 DNA is the only sequence kept; it has 42 bases, read in frame from the first base. V is shortened by 0 bases, J by 2 bases, and the region joining them spans 8 bases. CDR1 and CDR2, looked up from the germline V gene, are SGHRS and YFSETQ. Collaborating institutions collected whole blood in K2EDTA tubes following their own protocols. For TCRbeta analysis, collaborators shipped samples as frozen whole blood, isolated PBMCs, or DNA extracted from either of those sample types. This chain is built from TRBV5-1 and TRBJ2-5; TRBD2 is possibly the D segment (6 matching bases). The specimen was peripheral blood. This TCR was sampled from an older man with acute or convalescent COVID-19. CDR3 region: CASSLVAAQETQYF. The DNA sequence reads TGCGCCAGCAGCTTGGTAGCGGCACAAGAGACCCAGTACTTC.